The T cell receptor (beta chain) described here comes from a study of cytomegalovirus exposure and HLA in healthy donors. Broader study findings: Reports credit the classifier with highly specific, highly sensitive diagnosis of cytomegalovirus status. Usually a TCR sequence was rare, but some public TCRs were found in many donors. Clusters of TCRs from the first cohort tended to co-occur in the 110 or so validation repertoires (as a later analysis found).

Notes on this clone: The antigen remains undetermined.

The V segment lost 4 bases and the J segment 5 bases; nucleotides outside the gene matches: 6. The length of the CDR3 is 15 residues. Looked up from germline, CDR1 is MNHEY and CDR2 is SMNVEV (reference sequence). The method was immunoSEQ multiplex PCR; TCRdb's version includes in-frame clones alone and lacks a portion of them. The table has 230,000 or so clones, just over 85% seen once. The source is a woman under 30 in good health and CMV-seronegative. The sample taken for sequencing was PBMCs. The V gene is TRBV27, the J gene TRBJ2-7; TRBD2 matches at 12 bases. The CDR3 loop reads CASSSPTSGSHEQYF. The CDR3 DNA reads TGTGCCAGCAGTTCTCCGACTAGCGGGAGCCACGAGCAGTACTTC.